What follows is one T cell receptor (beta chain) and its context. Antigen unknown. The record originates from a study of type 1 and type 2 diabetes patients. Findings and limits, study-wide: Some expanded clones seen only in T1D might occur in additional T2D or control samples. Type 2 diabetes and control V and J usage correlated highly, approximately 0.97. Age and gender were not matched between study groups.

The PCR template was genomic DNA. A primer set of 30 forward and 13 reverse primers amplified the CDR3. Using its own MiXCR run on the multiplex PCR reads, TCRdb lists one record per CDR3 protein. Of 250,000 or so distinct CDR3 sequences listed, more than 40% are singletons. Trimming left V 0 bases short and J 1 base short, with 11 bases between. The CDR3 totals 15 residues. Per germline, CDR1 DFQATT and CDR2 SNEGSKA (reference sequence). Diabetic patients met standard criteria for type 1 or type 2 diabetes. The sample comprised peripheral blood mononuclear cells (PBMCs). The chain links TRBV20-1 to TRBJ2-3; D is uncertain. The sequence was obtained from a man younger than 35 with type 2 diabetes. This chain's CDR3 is CSARDSPTRTDTQYF. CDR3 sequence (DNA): TGCAGTGCTAGAGATTCACCGACGCGCACAGATACGCAGTATTTT.